This T cell receptor (beta chain) was captured by sequencing in a study of shared clonotypes between healthy human individuals. The study, taken as a whole, reports: Sample collection involved blood only; tissue repertoires are likely different. A reduction in generation probabilities was seen for non-shared clonotypes relative to those shared by all four donors.

Each subset's genomic DNA was split evenly across several immunoSEQ plates. The table came from immunoSEQ multiplex PCR; TCRdb's copy has only in-frame clones and leaves some out. The table lists 2 million to 2.5 million clones, 95% of them singletons. As for this clone: Its target is unknown.

The CDR3 contains 15 residues. V lost 2 bases to trimming and J lost 9 bases, with 20 bases between them. CDR1 is SGHRS, CDR2 YFSETQ, per germline. Partitioning of CD4+ cells yielded a CD45RA+ naive subset and a CD45RA-negative memory subset. Input material: naive CD4+ T cells sorted from blood. Subset here: CD45RA+ positively selected. The sequence derives from a man in his late teens or twenties in good health. The genes are TRBV5-1 and TRBJ2-5, with D perhaps matching TRBD1 (7 bases). The CDR3 sequence: CASSLIDRDGSSQYF. In DNA, the CDR3 is TGCGCCAGCAGCTTAATAGACAGGGACGGGAGCTCCCAGTACTTC.